What follows are 12 T cell receptor beta chains derived from one specimen sequenced in a study of siplizumab effects on memory and regulatory T cells. Here immunoSEQ multiplex PCR was the method, and the copy in TCRdb shows in-frame clones only, minus some. The sample lists some 100,000 clones; 85% to 95% were seen once. Input material: non-Treg CD4+ T cells sorted from blood. The receptors come from a human donor in good health.

The J gene is TRBJ1-5, the V gene TRBV4-1, with D hard to call. Between the trimmed V and J ends, which lost 1 base and 5 bases, there was a span of 12 bases. The CDR3 is made up of 15 amino acids. Germline V gene data show CDR1 as MGHRA and CDR2 as YSYEKL. The CDR3: CASSQGYGEDQPQHF. CDR3 DNA sequence: TGCGCCAGCAGCCAAGGATATGGGGAGGATCAGCCCCAGCATTTT.

The J gene is TRBJ1-2, the V gene TRBV28; D remains unclear. V was trimmed by 4 bases and J by 8 bases, leaving 14 bases between them. The germline V gene has CDR1 MDHEN and CDR2 SYDVKM. The CDR3 is 13 amino acids. CDR3 in amino acids: CASSWFTYEGYTF. CDR3 coding DNA: TGTGCCAGCAGTTGGTTCACCTATGAGGGCTACACCTTC.

The V gene is TRBV10-2, the J gene TRBJ1-5; D might be TRBD1 (6 bases). Trimming took off 8 bases at V and 5 bases at J, with 13 bases between the two ends. The germline gives CDR1 WSHSY, CDR2 SAAADI. The CDR3 spans 13 residues. The CDR3: CASGADRYQPQHF. The CDR3 coding sequence is TGCGCCAGCGGGGCGGACAGATATCAGCCCCAGCATTTT.

The chain links TRBV15 to TRBJ2-3; D is perhaps TRBD2 (6 bases). V lost 8 bases and J lost 0, with 21 bases in between. Germline V gene sequence: CDR1 LNHNV, CDR2 YYDKDF (reference sequence). This CDR3 is 17 amino acids long. The CDR3 is CATPEAKWGVSTDTQYF. The CDR3 DNA is TGTGCCACCCCAGAAGCCAAATGGGGGGTAAGCACAGATACGCAGTATTTT.

J is TRBJ2-2 and V is TRBV7-9; D ambiguous. Germline V CDR1 and CDR2: SEHNR, FQNEAQ (reference sequence). The CDR3 loop spans 15 amino acids. V gave up 6 bases and J gave up 2 bases, with 13 bases separating them. CDR3 sequence: CASRRESGNTGELFF. In DNA form, the CDR3 reads TGTGCCAGCAGGCGAGAATCAGGAAACACCGGGGAGCTGTTTTTT.

This rearrangement joins TRBV18 to TRBJ2-7, with TRBD1 identical over 10 bases. Germline loops: CDR1 KGHSH, CDR2 LQKENI. The length of the CDR3 is 14 residues. Trimming at V came to 1 base and at J to 4 bases, leaving 1 base not matched to a gene. CDR3 nucleotide sequence: TGTGCCAGCTCACCACGGACAGGGGGGTACGAGCAGTACTTC. Amino acids: CASSPRTGGYEQYF.

This clone was found once. The chain combines TRBV30 with TRBJ1-2; TRBD1 aligns across 7 bases. The CDR3 sequence is 11 residues long. The germline V gene has CDR1 GTSNPN and CDR2 SVGIG (reference sequence). With V trimmed by 5 bases and J by 4 bases, 1 base remained unmatched. The CDR3, as DNA: TGTGCCTGGGGACAGGTCTATGGCTACACCTTC. Translating gives CAWGQVYGYTF. The whole variable domain, filled in from reference TRBV30 and TRBJ1-2, reads SQTIHQWPATLVQPVGSPLSLECTVEGTSNPNLYWYRQAAGRGLQLLFYSVGIGQISSEVPQNLSASRPQDRQFILSSKKLLLSDSGFYLCAWGQVYGYTFGSGTRLTVV.

The chain carries TRBV5-6 and TRBJ1-6, with 9 nucleotides matching TRBD1. Germline assignment: CDR1 SGHDT and CDR2 YYEEEE. V trimming: 4 bases; J trimming: 5 bases; junction bases outside the gene matches: 4. The CDR3 totals 15 residues. The CDR3 reads CASSEDRGDNSPLHF. The CDR3 nucleotides read TGTGCCAGCAGCGAGGACAGGGGCGATAATTCACCCCTCCACTTT.

This chain connects TRBV4-1 to TRBJ2-1; possible D gene TRBD2, 5 bases. Trimming removed 0 bases from V and 7 bases from J, with 10 bases in between. This CDR3 has 14 amino acids. Germline assignment: CDR1 MGHRA and CDR2 YSYEKL. CDR3 protein: CASSQDSVWNEQFF. CDR3 sequence (DNA): TGCGCCAGCAGCCAAGATAGCGTATGGAATGAGCAGTTCTTC.

V usage is TRBV11-3 and J usage is TRBJ1-2; no reliable D call. Per the germline V gene, CDR1 is SGHNT and CDR2 is YENEEA. This CDR3 spans 13 amino acids. With 1 base removed from V and 8 bases from J, the gap between germline ends came to 11 bases. The CDR3 is CASSLVEGLGYTF. CDR3 in DNA: TGTGCCAGCAGCTTAGTCGAGGGCCTAGGCTACACCTTC.

The chain recombines TRBV7-9 with TRBJ2-1; D not certain. Germline CDR1 and CDR2: SEHNR and FQNEAQ (reference sequence). This CDR3 has 14 residues. V was shortened by 0 bases and J by 6 bases, with 9 bases between the two germline ends. In DNA form, the CDR3 reads TGTGCCAGCAGCTTAGCCCTTGACGGCAATGAGCAGTTCTTC. Its protein product is CASSLALDGNEQFF.

The chain uses TRBV5-4 and TRBJ1-2; tentative D call: TRBD1 (6 bases). Germline loops: CDR1 SGHNT, CDR2 YYREEE (reference sequence). Trimming pared 4 bases from V and 1 base from J, leaving 8 bases between. CDR3 length: 13 residues. This chain's CDR3 is CASSLDSNYGYTF. CDR3 DNA: TGTGCCAGCAGCCTGGACAGTAACTATGGCTACACCTTC.